The 27 T cell receptor beta chains given below trace back to one sample, sequenced in a study of blood T cell repertoires in COVID-19. The table came from immunoSEQ multiplex PCR; TCRdb's copy has only in-frame clones and leaves some out. The sample holds 60,000 to 80,000 clones; about 89% are singletons and the top ten take around 0.6%. Sequencing was done on a sample of peripheral blood. These receptors all stem from a man aged 55-75 years with acute or convalescent COVID-19.

The rearrangement joins TRBV5-1 to TRBJ2-2; D may be TRBD1 (5 bases). Trimming removed 4 bases from V and 6 bases from J, with 13 bases in between. Germline CDR1 is SGHRS and CDR2 is YFSETQ. The CDR3 is 14 residues long. In nucleotides, the CDR3 is TGCGCCAGCAGCCCGAATCCACAGGCCGGGGAGCTGTTTTTT. Translating gives CASSPNPQAGELFF.

This clone was detected only a few times. The chain links TRBV6-5 to TRBJ2-7; TRBD1 agrees at 7 bases. V lost 9 bases to trimming and J lost 0 bases; unmatched junction nucleotides: 8. Germline V gene sequence: CDR1 MNHEY, CDR2 SVGAGI. The CDR3 contains 14 residues. CDR3 sequence (DNA): TGTGCCAGTCTGGGACAGCAAGACTCCTACGAGCAGTACTTC. It translates to CASLGQQDSYEQYF.

V is TRBV25-1 and J is TRBJ1-5, with 7 positions matching TRBD1. Germline-derived CDR1 and CDR2 are MGHDK and SYGVNS. There are 15 residues in the CDR3. After removal of 4 bases from V and 5 bases from J, the junction contained 8 bases not matched to a gene. The CDR3 spells CASSGIRDSYQPQHF. The CDR3 bases are TGTGCCAGCAGTGGGATCCGGGACAGTTATCAGCCCCAGCATTTT. Using reference TRBV25-1 and TRBJ1-5 for the parts outside the CDR3, the full variable domain is EADIYQTPRYLVIGTGKKITLECSQTMGHDKMYWYQQDPGMELHLIHYSYGVNSTEKGDLSSESTVSRIRTEHFPLTLESARPSHTSQYLCASSGIRDSYQPQHFGDGTRLSIL.

The chain uses TRBV9 and TRBJ1-6; TRBD1 is a possible D gene (5 bases). V was trimmed by 0 bases and J by 6 bases, leaving 16 bases between them. The CDR3 sequence is 17 residues long. Germline V gene sequence: CDR1 SGDLS, CDR2 YYNGEE. The CDR3 region is CASSVGGGGDGNSPLHF. For the CDR3, the DNA is TGTGCCAGCAGCGTAGGGGGCGGCGGGGACGGTAATTCACCCCTCCACTTT.

This CDR3 is CASSVGGATYEQYF. As DNA, the CDR3 is TGTGCCAGCAGCGTAGGCGGGGCTACCTACGAGCAGTACTTC. V is TRBV9 and J is TRBJ2-7; D is possibly TRBD2 (6 bases). CDR3 length equals 14 residues. Trimming pared 0 bases from V and 2 bases from J, leaving 9 bases between. Germline values: CDR1 SGDLS, CDR2 YYNGEE. The whole variable domain, filled in from reference TRBV9 and TRBJ2-7, reads DSGVTQTPKHLITATGQRVTLRCSPRSGDLSVYWYQQSLDQGLQFLIQYYNGEERAKGNILERFSAQQFPDLHSELNLSSLELGDSALYFCASSVGGATYEQYFGPGTRLTVT.

The V call is TRBV6-1, the J call TRBJ1-3; D unresolved. This CDR3 is built from 14 residues. Germline V gene data show CDR1 as MNHNS and CDR2 as SASEGT. V dropped 0 bases and J dropped 2 bases, with 5 bases sitting between them. CDR3 sequence reads: CASSEAPAGNTIYF. CDR3 DNA sequence: TGTGCCAGCAGTGAAGCGCCGGCTGGAAACACCATATATTTT.

The rearrangement links TRBV7-3 to TRBJ2-3, with D tentatively TRBD1 (5 bases). Trimming took off 5 bases at V and 4 bases at J, with 10 bases between the two ends. Germline CDR1 and CDR2: SGHTA and FQGTGA. CDR3 length equals 13 residues. CDR3 protein: CASSVGAADTQYF. CDR3 DNA sequence: TGTGCCAGCAGCGTAGGGGCGGCAGATACGCAGTATTTT.

V and J are TRBV6-5 and TRBJ2-2, with 7 bases fitting TRBD2. The trim removed 6 bases at V and 3 bases at J, leaving 7 bases unmatched. The CDR3 has 15 amino acids. CDR1 and CDR2 (germline): MNHEY, SVGAGI. CDR3 DNA sequence: TGTGCCAGCAGGATGGCGGGAGCGGACACCGGGGAGCTGTTTTTT. It yields the protein CASRMAGADTGELFF.

This chain connects TRBV19 to TRBJ1-2, with no clear D. This CDR3 region has 12 residues. The germline gives CDR1 LNHDA, CDR2 SQIVND (reference sequence). Trimming removed 3 bases from V and 4 bases from J, with 6 bases in between. Here the CDR3 reads CASSMAFYGYTF. As DNA, the CDR3 is TGTGCCAGTAGTATGGCCTTCTATGGCTACACCTTC.

The J gene is TRBJ2-7, the V gene TRBV6-5; 11 positions match TRBD1. Germline V gene sequence: CDR1 MNHEY, CDR2 SVGAGI. V lost 8 bases and J lost 5; bases outside the gene matches: 2. The CDR3 sequence is 12 residues long. In nucleotides, the CDR3 is TGTGCCAGCGGACAGGGGGCTGACGAGCAGTACTTC. This codes for CASGQGADEQYF.

This rearrangement joins TRBV7-3 to TRBJ2-1; the match to TRBD1 covers 9 bases. Germline loops: CDR1 SGHTA, CDR2 FQGTGA. V gave up 3 bases and J gave up 2 bases; unmatched junction bases: 2. This CDR3 is 15 amino acids long. This chain's CDR3 is CASSFTGGAYNEQFF. CDR3 DNA: TGTGCCAGCAGCTTTACAGGGGGCGCCTACAATGAGCAGTTCTTC.

The chain employs TRBV5-6 and TRBJ2-3; a possible D gene is TRBD1 (6 bases). Germline assignment: CDR1 SGHDT and CDR2 YYEEEE. This CDR3 region has 16 residues. V dropped 3 bases and J dropped 3 bases, with 17 bases sitting between them. The CDR3 protein is CASSSRTVTETDTQYF. CDR3 coding DNA: TGTGCCAGCAGCTCCCGGACAGTAACGGAGACAGATACGCAGTATTTT.

The CDR3 here is CASSSRVSDKNIQYF. CDR3 in DNA: TGCGCCAGCAGCTCCAGGGTATCAGACAAAAACATTCAGTACTTC. The chain combines TRBV5-1 with TRBJ2-4; weak D call: TRBD1 (5 bases). Germline CDR1 reads SGHRS; CDR2 reads YFSETQ. The V end lost 3 bases, the J end lost 3 bases, and 13 bases lay between the germline ends. The CDR3 loop spans 15 amino acids.

J is TRBJ1-1 and V is TRBV29-1; D call uncertain. V gave up 7 bases and J gave up 3 bases, with 18 bases separating them. CDR3 length: 14 amino acids. CDR1 is SQVTM and CDR2 is ANQGSEA in the germline V gene. CDR3 bases: TGCAGCGCCGAGCTTGGAGGACGGGACACTGAAGCTTTCTTT. This translates into CSAELGGRDTEAFF. The whole variable domain, remainder taken from reference TRBV29-1 and TRBJ1-1, is SAVISQKPSRDICQRGTSLTIQCQVDSQVTMMFWYRQQPGQSLTLIATANQGSEATYESGFVIDKFPISRPNLTFSTLTVSNMSPEDSSIYLCSAELGGRDTEAFFGQGTRLTVV.

The gene calls are TRBV2 and TRBJ1-5, with a weak D call TRBD1 (5 bases). Trimming took 6 bases from V and 1 from J, leaving 19 bases between them. The length of the CDR3 is 17 residues. The germline CDR1 and CDR2 sequences are SNHLY and FYNNEI. The CDR3 bases are TGTGCCAGCAGGAGGGCTGATTGGGGACTGAGCAATCAGCCCCAGCATTTT. Translation gives CASRRADWGLSNQPQHF.

The chain recombines TRBV18 with TRBJ1-4, with D maybe TRBD1 (5 bases). V was trimmed by 0 bases and J by 6 bases, leaving 11 bases between them. The CDR3 runs 15 residues. Germline V gene lookup returns CDR1 KGHSH and CDR2 LQKENI. The CDR3 protein is CASSPPGREYEKLFF. The CDR3 DNA reads as TGTGCCAGCTCACCACCGGGCAGGGAATATGAAAAACTGTTTTTT.

The chain couples TRBV12-5 to TRBJ1-1; D perhaps matches TRBD1 (6 bases). V gave up 5 bases and J gave up 5 bases, with 9 bases separating them. From germline, CDR1 is LGHNT and CDR2 FRNRAP. The CDR3 runs to 12 residues. CDR3 DNA: TGTGCTAGTGGTCTACAGGGTACTGAAGCTTTCTTT. Translation gives CASGLQGTEAFF. The variable domain in full, completed from reference TRBV12-5 and TRBJ1-1, reads DARVTQTPRHKVTEMGQEVTMRCQPILGHNTVFWYRQTMMQGLELLAYFRNRAPLDDSGMPKDRFSAEMPDATLATLKIQPSEPRDSAVYFCASGLQGTEAFFGQGTRLTVV.

This rearrangement joins TRBV7-9 to TRBJ1-6, with 8 bases identical to TRBD1. Germline V gives CDR1 SEHNR, CDR2 FQNEAQ (reference sequence). Trimming cost V 3 bases and J 10 bases; bases outside gene matches: 8. The CDR3 is made up of 15 amino acids. The CDR3 protein is CASSFGTGRTSPLHF. CDR3 DNA: TGTGCCAGCAGCTTTGGGACAGGACGTACCTCACCCCTCCACTTT. Full variable domain (outside the CDR3, taken from reference TRBV7-9 and TRBJ1-6): DTGVSQNPRHKITKRGQNVTFRCDPISEHNRLYWYRQTLGQGPEFLTYFQNEAQLEKSRLLSDRFSAERPKGSFSTLEIQRTEQGDSAMYLCASSFGTGRTSPLHFGNGTRLTVT.

The rearrangement links TRBV3-1 (or the pseudogene TRBV3-2) to TRBJ1-1; 8 nucleotides match TRBD1. V dropped 3 bases and J dropped 11; count of bases not matched to a gene: 8. Germline loops: CDR1 LGHDT, CDR2 YNNKEL (reference sequence). The CDR3 length is 13 residues. CDR3: CASSQATGGRAFF. The CDR3 nucleotides are TGTGCCAGCAGCCAGGCTACAGGGGGTAGGGCTTTCTTT.

The rearrangement joins TRBV5-1 to TRBJ1-2; 9 bases fit TRBD1. The V gene end was trimmed by 5 bases and the J gene end by 2 bases; junction bases not matched to a gene: 7. The V gene's germline CDR1 is SGHRS and CDR2 YFSETQ. This CDR3 contains 15 residues. The CDR3 nucleotides are TGCGCCAGCAGTCGAGGACAGGGGTCAAACTATGGCTACACCTTC. Its translation: CASSRGQGSNYGYTF.

V is TRBV18 and J is TRBJ2-2; 12 bases line up with TRBD2. The CDR3 has 18 amino acids. The germline V gene encodes CDR1 KGHSH and CDR2 LQKENI. V lost 0 bases to trimming and J lost 4 bases; unmatched junction nucleotides: 6. The DNA for the CDR3 is TGTGCCAGCTCACCACCGACTAGCGGGAGTATCATCACCGGGGAGCTGTTTTTT. Amino acid sequence: CASSPPTSGSIITGELFF.

This rearrangement joins TRBV6-1 to TRBJ1-2, with no clear D. CDR3 size: 14 residues. Germline loops: CDR1 MNHNS, CDR2 SASEGT. V dropped 3 bases and J dropped 4 bases, with 12 bases sitting between them. This CDR3 is CASSDRLDVYGYTF. The CDR3, as DNA: TGTGCCAGCAGTGACAGGCTCGATGTCTATGGCTACACCTTC.

The chain couples TRBV6-5 to TRBJ2-6, with 7 bases fitting TRBD1. The V and J ends lost 6 bases and 2 bases, in that order; junction bases with no gene match: 4. CDR1 and CDR2 (germline): MNHEY, SVGAGI. The CDR3 sequence is 15 residues long. CDR3 sequence reads: CASSPDRAGANVLTF. DNA for the CDR3: TGTGCCAGCAGCCCCGACAGGGCTGGGGCCAACGTCCTGACTTTC.

The rearrangement joins TRBV6-5 to TRBJ1-3; weak D call: TRBD1 (6 bases). CDR3 length: 15 residues. Germline assignment: CDR1 MNHEY and CDR2 SVGAGI. V lost 7 bases and J lost 0, with 13 bases in between. The CDR3 DNA reads TGTGCCAGCATTTCACAGGGCCGCTCTGGAAACACCATATATTTT. Translation gives CASISQGRSGNTIYF.

The chain is built from TRBV2 and TRBJ2-1; D remains unclear. Germline CDR1 SNHLY, CDR2 FYNNEI. The CDR3 totals 10 residues. V was pared by 7 bases and J by 9 bases, with 7 bases between. DNA for the CDR3: TGTGCCAGCACCCTCAGTGAGCAGTTCTTC. Amino acids: CASTLSEQFF.

This rearrangement joins TRBV19 to TRBJ1-3; 7 bases map to TRBD1. Germline V CDR1 and CDR2: LNHDA, SQIVND (reference sequence). The junction had 7 bases not matched to a gene; V was cut back by 4 bases and J by 4 bases. The CDR3 length is 15 residues. CDR3 region: CASSRDRVPGNTIYF. In nucleotides, the CDR3 is TGTGCCAGTAGTAGAGACAGGGTGCCCGGAAACACCATATATTTT.

This chain joins TRBV15 and TRBJ1-2; D call uncertain. This CDR3 is 14 amino acids long. CDR1 is LNHNV, CDR2 YYDKDF, per germline (reference sequence). The ends were cut back, 0 bases at V and 0 bases at J, with 5 bases in the middle. CDR3 in DNA: TGTGCCACCAGCAGAGATAATTCTAACTATGGCTACACCTTC. Translated, it gives CATSRDNSNYGYTF.